Presented here are 20 T cell receptor beta chains from one specimen sequenced in a study of beta chain features in type 1 diabetes. General study results and limits: Among patients with Type 1 diabetes, TCRB CDR3s were moderately but significantly shorter in every one of the four CD4+ subsets.

The entirety of the isolated RNA underwent reverse transcription, so expressed TCRB transcripts were sequenced. Profiled with immunoSEQ multiplex PCR; TCRdb holds only in-frame clones, not every one. The repertoire holds around 180,000 clones, with approximately 8.1% as singletons. These receptors are not linked to any known antigen. The sample comprised central memory CD4+ T cells from blood. These receptors were collected from a woman in her forties with type 1 diabetes.

In this sample, this clone turned up many times. The V gene is TRBV29-1, the J gene TRBJ2-5; 8 nucleotides agree with TRBD1. The CDR3 totals 12 residues. Germline V gene lookup returns CDR1 SQVTM and CDR2 ANQGSEA. V shed 7 bases, J shed 3 bases, and the junction held 4 bases outside the gene matches. CDR3 residues: CSAGQGKETQYF. The DNA of the CDR3 is TGCAGCGCTGGACAGGGTAAAGAGACCCAGTACTTC. The variable domain in full, with the rest retrieved from reference TRBV29-1 and TRBJ2-5, is SAVISQKPSRDICQRGTSLTIQCQVDSQVTMMFWYRQQPGQSLTLIATANQGSEATYESGFVIDKFPISRPNLTFSTLTVSNMSPEDSSIYLCSAGQGKETQYFGPGTRLLVL.

This clone was counted a few times. The gene calls are TRBV27 and TRBJ1-5; D remains unclear. CDR3 length equals 15 residues. From germline, CDR1 is MNHEY and CDR2 SMNVEV (reference sequence). Trimming removed 10 bases at V and 2 bases at J, with 18 bases between. CDR3 sequence reads: CATHAGSGGNQPQHF. The CDR3 nucleotides are TGTGCCACTCATGCGGGGAGTGGGGGCAATCAGCCCCAGCATTTT.

In its sample, this clone was seen a few times. This chain uses TRBV28 with TRBJ1-2; D is uncertain. Between the trimmed V and J ends, which lost 8 bases and 6 bases, there was a span of 13 bases. The CDR3 extends over 12 amino acids. Looked up from germline, CDR1 is MDHEN and CDR2 is SYDVKM. The CDR3 reads CASGSRLDGYTF. In DNA form, the CDR3 reads TGTGCCAGCGGGTCAAGGCTAGATGGCTACACCTTC.

This clone was seen a few times. The rearrangement links TRBV4-1 to TRBJ1-1; a possible D gene is TRBD1 (5 bases). Trimming cost V 4 bases and J 3 bases, with 15 bases left between them. Per the germline V gene, CDR1 is MGHRA and CDR2 is YSYEKL. CDR3 length: 15 residues. The CDR3 reads CASSRMPGLYTEAFF. DNA of the CDR3: TGCGCCAGCAGCCGAATGCCGGGACTTTACACTGAAGCTTTCTTT.

This clone turned up a few times. The V gene is TRBV5-1, the J gene TRBJ1-5; 7 nucleotides align to TRBD1. The CDR3 is made up of 15 amino acids. Losses at the gene ends were 4 bases for V and 3 bases for J; bases not matched to a gene: 7. Germline lookup yields CDR1 SGHRS and CDR2 YFSETQ. CDR3 sequence reads: CASSITGAPNQPQHF. The CDR3 nucleotides read TGCGCCAGCAGCATCACAGGGGCCCCCAATCAGCCCCAGCATTTT.

V is TRBV21-1 and J is TRBJ2-6; no check of the table's D call, TRBD1, against the DNA was made. TRBV21-1 counts as a pseudogene. The CDR3 has 17 amino acids. The CDR3 loop reads CASSKDIRLSGANVLTF. CDR3 DNA: TGTGCCAGCAGCAAAGACATCAGATTATCTGGGGCCAACGTCCTGACTTTC.

The rearrangement joins TRBV29-1 to TRBJ2-1; TRBD1 might be the D (6 bases). V lost 7 bases and J 0 bases, leaving 13 bases between the germline ends. Germline V CDR1 and CDR2: SQVTM, ANQGSEA. This CDR3 contains 14 residues. The CDR3 DNA reads TGCAGCGCCTCCCGAGGGGGCTCCTACAATGAGCAGTTCTTC. Translation gives CSASRGGSYNEQFF.

This clone showed up many times. This chain connects TRBV7-2 to TRBJ1-2; perhaps TRBD1 as D (6 bases). Between the trimmed V and J ends, which lost 4 bases and 4 bases, there was a span of 10 bases. CDR1 SGHTA and CDR2 FQGNSA come from the germline V gene. This CDR3 has 13 residues. In nucleotides, the CDR3 is TGTGCCAGCAGCTCGGCAGGGGCCTATGGCTACACCTTC. Translating it yields CASSSAGAYGYTF.

This clone was counted between two and nine times. The J gene is TRBJ2-1, the V gene TRBV2; weak D call: TRBD1 (6 bases). CDR3 length: 11 residues. Germline CDR1 reads SNHLY; CDR2 reads FYNNEI. V was trimmed by 5 bases and J by 10 bases, leaving 9 bases between them. The CDR3 region has the DNA TGTGCCAGCAGTTCCGGGACAGAGCAGTTCTTC. Translation gives CASSSGTEQFF. Complete variable domain (other parts from reference TRBV2 and TRBJ2-1): EPEVTQTPSHQVTQMGQEVILRCVPISNHLYFYWYRQILGQKVEFLVSFYNNEISEKSEIFDDQFSVERPDGSNFTLKIRSTKLEDSAMYFCASSSGTEQFFGPGTRLTVL.

The CDR3 loop is CSVEKQDGETQYF. CDR3 nucleotides: TGCAGCGTTGAAAAACAGGATGGAGAGACCCAGTACTTC. This chain joins TRBV29-1 and TRBJ2-5; the D gene is possibly TRBD1 (5 bases). The CDR3 is 13 amino acids. CDR1 is SQVTM and CDR2 is ANQGSEA in the germline V gene. Between the trimmed V and J ends, which lost 2 bases and 4 bases, there was a span of 11 bases.

V gene TRBV5-1 combines with J gene TRBJ2-7; 14 bases map to TRBD2. V shed 3 bases and J 6 bases; nucleotides not matched to a gene: 5. The CDR3 has 15 amino acids. The V gene's germline CDR1 is SGHRS and CDR2 YFSETQ. CDR3 in amino acids: CASSWGTSGSTEQYF. Here the CDR3 DNA reads TGCGCCAGCAGCTGGGGGACTAGCGGGAGCACCGAGCAGTACTTC.

CDR3 DNA: TGTGCCAGCAGCTTAGCGGGACAGGGGGCGGATACGCAGTATTTT. Its protein is CASSLAGQGADTQYF. This chain links TRBV7-2 with TRBJ2-3; TRBD1 matches at 12 bases. Germline loops: CDR1 SGHTA, CDR2 FQGNSA. J gave up 6 bases and V 0 bases, and 1 base lay outside the gene matches. The CDR3 sequence is 15 residues long. The full variable domain, with the rest looked up from reference TRBV7-2 and TRBJ2-3, is GAGVSQSPSNKVTEKGKDVELRCDPISGHTALYWYRQSLGQGLEFLIYFQGNSAPDKSGLPSDRFSAERTGGSVSTLTIQRTQQEDSAVYLCASSLAGQGADTQYFGPGTRLTVL.

This clone was found a few times. The chain couples TRBV7-3 to TRBJ2-7, with 7 nucleotides matching TRBD1. The V segment lost 5 bases and the J segment 7 bases; nucleotides outside the gene matches: 14. The CDR3 runs to 15 residues. The germline V gene encodes CDR1 SGHTA and CDR2 FQGTGA. The CDR3 bases are TGTGCCAGCAGCCCAGTGACAGGGTCGCGAGGAGAGCAGTACTTC. Translating gives CASSPVTGSRGEQYF.

This clone was recorded a few times. This chain links TRBV7-2 with TRBJ2-3; TRBD1 is a possible D gene (5 bases). This CDR3 is built from 14 residues. The V and J ends lost 1 base and 8 bases respectively, with 13 bases between them. CDR1 and CDR2 from the germline V gene are SGHTA and FQGNSA. The CDR3 here is CASSLVGAVITQYF. Here the CDR3 DNA reads TGTGCCAGCAGCTTAGTTGGGGCCGTAATTACGCAGTATTTT.

A few counts support this clone. The V gene is TRBV7-9, the J gene TRBJ1-1, with a weak D call TRBD1 (5 bases). The CDR3 runs 14 residues. The germline V gene encodes CDR1 SEHNR and CDR2 FQNEAQ (reference sequence). Trimming stripped 3 bases from V and 4 bases from J, with 12 bases between. CDR3 sequence: CASSLSGRGTEAFF. Here the CDR3 DNA reads TGTGCCAGCAGCTTGTCAGGGCGTGGCACTGAAGCTTTCTTT.

The chain links TRBV19 to TRBJ1-2, with 9 positions matching TRBD1. The CDR3 spans 14 residues. Germline loops: CDR1 LNHDA, CDR2 SQIVND (reference sequence). V was clipped by 4 bases and J by 7 bases; unmatched bases: 7. CDR3 DNA sequence: TGTGCCAGTAGTACAAGGACAGGGGTCTTTGGCTACACCTTC. This translates into CASSTRTGVFGYTF. Supplemented by reference TRBV19 and TRBJ1-2, the full variable domain reads DGGITQSPKYLFRKEGQNVTLSCEQNLNHDAMYWYRQDPGQGLRLIYYSQIVNDFQKGDIAEGYSVSREKKESFPLTVTSAQKNPTAFYLCASSTRTGVFGYTFGSGTRLTVV.

The chain recombines TRBV28 with TRBJ1-4, with D tentatively TRBD1 (5 bases). V gave up 6 bases and J gave up 7 bases, with 18 bases separating them. Germline-derived CDR1 and CDR2 are MDHEN and SYDVKM. The CDR3 has 15 residues. The CDR3, as DNA: TGTGCCAGCAGCCCCAGCCAGGGTGACGGTGAAAAACTGTTTTTT. Its translation: CASSPSQGDGEKLFF.

This clone was recorded many times. V and J are TRBV5-6 and TRBJ2-5; 10 bases align to TRBD1. V lost 5 bases, J lost 3 bases, and 7 bases stayed unmatched. The germline V gene has CDR1 SGHDT and CDR2 YYEEEE. The CDR3 spans 15 residues. This CDR3 is CASSRDGTGEETQYF. The CDR3 DNA follows: TGTGCCAGCAGTCGTGACGGGACAGGGGAAGAGACCCAGTACTTC. The full variable domain, rest sourced from reference TRBV5-6 and TRBJ2-5, is DAGVTQSPTHLIKTRGQQVTLRCSPKSGHDTVSWYQQALGQGPQFIFQYYEEEERQRGNFPDRFSGHQFPNYSSELNVNALLLGDSALYLCASSRDGTGEETQYFGPGTRLLVL.

This clone came up a few times. The genes are TRBV13 and TRBJ1-2; the match to TRBD1 covers 7 bases. Trimming at V came to 2 bases and at J to 4 bases, leaving 4 bases not matched to a gene. The CDR3 runs 14 residues. From germline, CDR1 is PRHDT and CDR2 FYEKMQ (reference sequence). The CDR3, as DNA: TGTGCCAGCAGCTTACGGCGACAGGGCTATGGCTACACCTTC. Translated: CASSLRRQGYGYTF.

The chain joins TRBV18 to TRBJ1-5, with 7 bases fitting TRBD1. Germline V CDR1 and CDR2: KGHSH, LQKENI. The CDR3 runs 15 residues. The junction had 3 bases not matched to a gene; V was cut back by 2 bases and J by 2 bases. The CDR3, as DNA: TGTGCCAGCTCACCAGCGACAGGGCGCAATCAGCCCCAGCATTTT. It encodes CASSPATGRNQPQHF.